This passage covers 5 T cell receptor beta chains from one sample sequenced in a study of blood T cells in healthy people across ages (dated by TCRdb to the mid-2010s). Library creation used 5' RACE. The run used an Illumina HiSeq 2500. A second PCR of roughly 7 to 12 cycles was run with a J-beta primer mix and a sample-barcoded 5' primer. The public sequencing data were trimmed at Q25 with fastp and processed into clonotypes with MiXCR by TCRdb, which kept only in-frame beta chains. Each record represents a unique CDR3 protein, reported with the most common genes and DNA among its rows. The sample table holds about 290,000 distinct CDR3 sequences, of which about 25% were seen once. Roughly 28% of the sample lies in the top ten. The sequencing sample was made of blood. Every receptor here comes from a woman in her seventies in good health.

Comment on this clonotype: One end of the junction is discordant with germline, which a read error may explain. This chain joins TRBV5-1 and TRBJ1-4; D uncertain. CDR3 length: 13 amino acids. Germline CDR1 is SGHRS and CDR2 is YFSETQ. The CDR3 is CASSWNLGEKLLF. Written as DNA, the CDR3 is TGCGCCAGCAGCTGGAACTTGGGTGAAAAACTGTTGTTT.

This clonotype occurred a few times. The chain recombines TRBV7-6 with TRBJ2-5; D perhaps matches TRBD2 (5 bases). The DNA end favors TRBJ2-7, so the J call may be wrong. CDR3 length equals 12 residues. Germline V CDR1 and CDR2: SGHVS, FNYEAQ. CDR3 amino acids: CASSPEGYEQYF. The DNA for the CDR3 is TGTGCCAGCAGTCCCGAGGGCTACGAGCAGTACTTC.

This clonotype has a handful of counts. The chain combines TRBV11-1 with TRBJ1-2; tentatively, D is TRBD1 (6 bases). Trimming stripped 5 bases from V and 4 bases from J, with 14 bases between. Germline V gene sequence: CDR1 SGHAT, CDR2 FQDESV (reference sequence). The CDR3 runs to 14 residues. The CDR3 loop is CASSPIRGGYGYTF. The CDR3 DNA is TGTGCCAGCAGCCCCATCAGGGGCGGCTATGGCTACACCTTC.

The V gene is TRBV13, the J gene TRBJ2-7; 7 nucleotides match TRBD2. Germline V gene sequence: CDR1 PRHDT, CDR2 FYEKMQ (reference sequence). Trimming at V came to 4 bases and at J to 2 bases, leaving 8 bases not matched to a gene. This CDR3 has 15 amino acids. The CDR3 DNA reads TGTGCCAGCAGCTCTAGACTAGCCGGTACCTACGAGCAGTACTTC. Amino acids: CASSSRLAGTYEQYF.

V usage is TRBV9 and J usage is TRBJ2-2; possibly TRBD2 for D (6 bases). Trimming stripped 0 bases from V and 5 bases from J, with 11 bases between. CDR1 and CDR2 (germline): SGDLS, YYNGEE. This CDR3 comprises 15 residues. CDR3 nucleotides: TGTGCCAGCAGCGTAGCTGGTGGAGGGACCGGGGAGCTGTTTTTT. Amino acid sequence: CASSVAGGGTGELFF.